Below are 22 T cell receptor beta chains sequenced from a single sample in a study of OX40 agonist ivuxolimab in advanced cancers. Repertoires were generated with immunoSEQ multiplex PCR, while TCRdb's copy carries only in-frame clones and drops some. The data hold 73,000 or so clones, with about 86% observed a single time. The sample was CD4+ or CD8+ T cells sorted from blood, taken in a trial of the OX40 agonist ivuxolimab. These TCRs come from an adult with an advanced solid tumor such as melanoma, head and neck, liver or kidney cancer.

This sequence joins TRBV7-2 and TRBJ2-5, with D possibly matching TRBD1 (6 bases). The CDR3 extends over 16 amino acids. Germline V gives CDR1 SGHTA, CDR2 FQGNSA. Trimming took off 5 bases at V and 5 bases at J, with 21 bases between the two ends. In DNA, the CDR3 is TGTGCCAGCAGCCAAACATCCGGGACAATCTCTGAGACCCAGTACTTC. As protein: CASSQTSGTISETQYF.

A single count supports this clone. Here the CDR3 DNA reads TGTGCCAGCAGCCCTCTGGGGAGAGGGAGGGACGGCTACACCTTC. Translated, it gives CASSPLGRGRDGYTF. The rearrangement links TRBV7-3 to TRBJ1-2, with D possibly being TRBD1 (5 bases). The germline gives CDR1 SGHTA, CDR2 FQGTGA. The CDR3 sequence is 15 residues long. The V end lost 5 bases, the J end lost 8 bases, and 21 bases lay between the germline ends.

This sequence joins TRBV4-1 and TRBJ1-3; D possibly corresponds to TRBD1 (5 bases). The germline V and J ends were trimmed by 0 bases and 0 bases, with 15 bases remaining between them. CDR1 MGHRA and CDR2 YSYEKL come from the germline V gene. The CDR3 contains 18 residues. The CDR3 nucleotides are TGCGCCAGCAGCCAAGATCAATTGGGAGGGGACTCTGGAAACACCATATATTTT. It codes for CASSQDQLGGDSGNTIYF.

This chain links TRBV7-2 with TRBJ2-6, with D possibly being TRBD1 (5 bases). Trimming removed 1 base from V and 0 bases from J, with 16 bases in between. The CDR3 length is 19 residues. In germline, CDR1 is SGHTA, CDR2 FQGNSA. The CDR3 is CASSLGGQGLPSGANVLTF. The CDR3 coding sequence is TGTGCCAGCAGCTTAGGAGGTCAGGGCCTCCCCTCTGGGGCCAACGTCCTGACTTTC. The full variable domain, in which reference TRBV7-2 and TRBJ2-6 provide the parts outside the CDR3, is GAGVSQSPSNKVTEKGKDVELRCDPISGHTALYWYRQSLGQGLEFLIYFQGNSAPDKSGLPSDRFSAERTGGSVSTLTIQRTQQEDSAVYLCASSLGGQGLPSGANVLTFGAGSRLTVL.

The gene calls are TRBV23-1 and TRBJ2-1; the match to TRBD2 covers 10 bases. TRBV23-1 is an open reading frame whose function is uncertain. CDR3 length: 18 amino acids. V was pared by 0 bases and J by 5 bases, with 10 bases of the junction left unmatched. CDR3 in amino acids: CASSQSDEREGRNNEQFF. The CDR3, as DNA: TGCGCCAGCAGTCAATCGGACGAGCGGGAGGGCCGAAACAATGAGCAGTTCTTC.

This CDR3 is CASSLRLAGYNEQFF. In DNA, the CDR3 is TGTGCCAGCAGCTTACGACTAGCGGGATACAATGAGCAGTTCTTC. The rearrangement uses TRBV5-4 and TRBJ2-1; TRBD2 matches 11 bases. V lost 2 bases to trimming and J lost 4 bases; unmatched junction nucleotides: 2. In germline, CDR1 is SGHNT, CDR2 YYREEE (reference sequence). The CDR3 runs to 15 residues.

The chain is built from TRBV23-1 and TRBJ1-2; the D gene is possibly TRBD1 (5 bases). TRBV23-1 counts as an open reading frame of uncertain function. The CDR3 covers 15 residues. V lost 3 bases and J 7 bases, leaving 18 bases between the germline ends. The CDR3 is CASSHPAGGNRGYTF. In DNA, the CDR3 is TGCGCCAGCAGTCACCCGGCGGGGGGGAATCGTGGCTACACCTTC.

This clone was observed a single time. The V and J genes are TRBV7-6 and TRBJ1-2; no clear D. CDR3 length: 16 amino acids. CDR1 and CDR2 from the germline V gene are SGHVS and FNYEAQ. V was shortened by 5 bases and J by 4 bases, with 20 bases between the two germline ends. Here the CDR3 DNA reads TGTGCCAGCAGCCCTGGAAGGGCCCCCCGGGGCTATGGCTACACCTTC. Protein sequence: CASSPGRAPRGYGYTF.

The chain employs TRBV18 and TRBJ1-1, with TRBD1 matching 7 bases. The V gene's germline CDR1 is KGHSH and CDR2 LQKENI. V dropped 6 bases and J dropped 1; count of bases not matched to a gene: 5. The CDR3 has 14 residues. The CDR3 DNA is TGTGCCAGCTCGCCCGGGACAGCGAACACTGAAGCTTTCTTT. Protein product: CASSPGTANTEAFF.

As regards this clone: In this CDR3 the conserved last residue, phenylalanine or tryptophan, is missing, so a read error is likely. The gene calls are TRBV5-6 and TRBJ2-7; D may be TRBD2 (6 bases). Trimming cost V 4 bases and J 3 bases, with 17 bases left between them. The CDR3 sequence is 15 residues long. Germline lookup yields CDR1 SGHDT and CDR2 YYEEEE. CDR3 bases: TGTGCCAGCAGCGTTGGGGGAGGCCTTTTCTACGAGCAGTACCTC. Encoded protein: CASSVGGGLFYEQYL.

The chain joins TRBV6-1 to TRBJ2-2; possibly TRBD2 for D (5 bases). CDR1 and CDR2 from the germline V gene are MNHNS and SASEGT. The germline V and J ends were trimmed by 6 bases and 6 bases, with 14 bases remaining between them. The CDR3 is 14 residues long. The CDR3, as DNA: TGTGCCAGCAGCGAACCTCGGGGAGCCGGGGAGCTGTTTTTT. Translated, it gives CASSEPRGAGELFF.

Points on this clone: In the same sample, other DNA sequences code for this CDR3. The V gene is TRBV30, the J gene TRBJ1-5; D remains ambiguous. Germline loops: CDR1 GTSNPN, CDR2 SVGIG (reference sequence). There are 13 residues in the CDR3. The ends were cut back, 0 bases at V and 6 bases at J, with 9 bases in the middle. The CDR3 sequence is CAWSVAGSQPQHF. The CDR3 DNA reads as TGTGCCTGGAGTGTAGCAGGTAGTCAGCCCCAGCATTTT.

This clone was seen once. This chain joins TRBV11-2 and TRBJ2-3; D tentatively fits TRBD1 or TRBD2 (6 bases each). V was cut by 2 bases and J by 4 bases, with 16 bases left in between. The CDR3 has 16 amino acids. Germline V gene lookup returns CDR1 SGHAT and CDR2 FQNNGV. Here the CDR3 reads CASSLLYGGTSDTQYF. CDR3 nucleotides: TGTGCCAGCAGCTTACTGTACGGCGGGACATCAGATACGCAGTATTTT.

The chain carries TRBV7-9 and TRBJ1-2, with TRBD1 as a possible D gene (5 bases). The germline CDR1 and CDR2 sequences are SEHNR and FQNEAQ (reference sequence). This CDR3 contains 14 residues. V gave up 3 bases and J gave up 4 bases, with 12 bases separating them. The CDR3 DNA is TGTGCCAGCAGCTTGGCAGGGCCGGTCTATGGCTACACCTTC. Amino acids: CASSLAGPVYGYTF.

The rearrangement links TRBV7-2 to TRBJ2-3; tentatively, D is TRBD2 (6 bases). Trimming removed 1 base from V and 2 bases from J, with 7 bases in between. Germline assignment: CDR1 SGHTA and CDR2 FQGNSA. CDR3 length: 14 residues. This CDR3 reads CASSLGLDTDTQYF. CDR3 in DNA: TGTGCCAGCAGCTTAGGACTAGACACAGATACGCAGTATTTT.

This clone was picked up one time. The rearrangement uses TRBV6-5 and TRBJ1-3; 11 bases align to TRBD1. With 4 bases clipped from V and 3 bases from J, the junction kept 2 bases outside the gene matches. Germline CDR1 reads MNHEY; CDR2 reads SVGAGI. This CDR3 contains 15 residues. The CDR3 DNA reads TGTGCCAGCAGTTCGGACAGGGGGCATGGAAACACCATATATTTT. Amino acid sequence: CASSSDRGHGNTIYF.

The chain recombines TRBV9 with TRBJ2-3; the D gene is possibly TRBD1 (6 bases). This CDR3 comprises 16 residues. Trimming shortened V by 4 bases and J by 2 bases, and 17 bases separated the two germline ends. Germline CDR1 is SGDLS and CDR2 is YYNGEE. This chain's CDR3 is CASSTTGTINTDTQYF. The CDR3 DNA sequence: TGTGCCAGCAGCACAACCGGGACAATAAACACAGATACGCAGTATTTT.

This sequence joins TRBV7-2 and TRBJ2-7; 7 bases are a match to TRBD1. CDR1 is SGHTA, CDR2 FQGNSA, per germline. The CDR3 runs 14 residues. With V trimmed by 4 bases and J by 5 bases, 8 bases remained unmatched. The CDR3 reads CASSSLRDRDEQYF. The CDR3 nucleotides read TGTGCCAGCAGCTCACTCAGAGACAGGGACGAGCAGTACTTC.

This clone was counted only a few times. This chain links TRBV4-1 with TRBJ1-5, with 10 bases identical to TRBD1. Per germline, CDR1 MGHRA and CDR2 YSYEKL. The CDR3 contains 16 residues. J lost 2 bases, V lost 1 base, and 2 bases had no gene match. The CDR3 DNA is TGCGCCAGCAGCCAAGGGACAGGGGGTGGCAATCAGCCCCAGCATTTT. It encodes CASSQGTGGGNQPQHF.

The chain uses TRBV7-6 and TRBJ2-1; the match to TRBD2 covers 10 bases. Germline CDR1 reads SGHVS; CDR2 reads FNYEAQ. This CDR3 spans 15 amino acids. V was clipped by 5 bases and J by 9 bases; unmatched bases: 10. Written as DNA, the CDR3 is TGTGCCAGCAGCGGCGGGAGCGGGGGGGCCGGTGAGCAGTTCTTC. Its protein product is CASSGGSGGAGEQFF.

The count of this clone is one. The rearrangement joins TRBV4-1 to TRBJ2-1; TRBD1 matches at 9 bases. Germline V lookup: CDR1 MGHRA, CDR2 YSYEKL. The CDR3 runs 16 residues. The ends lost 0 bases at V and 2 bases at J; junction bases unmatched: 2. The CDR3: CASSQERTGAYNEQFF. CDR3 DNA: TGCGCCAGCAGCCAAGAACGGACAGGGGCCTACAATGAGCAGTTCTTC.

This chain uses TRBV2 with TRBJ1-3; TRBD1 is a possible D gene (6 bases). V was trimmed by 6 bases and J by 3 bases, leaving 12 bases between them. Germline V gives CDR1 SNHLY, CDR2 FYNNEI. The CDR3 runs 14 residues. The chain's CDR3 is CASSTGLNGNTIYF. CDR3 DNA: TGTGCCAGCAGCACAGGGTTAAATGGAAACACCATATATTTT.